This is a list of T cell receptor beta chains from one sample in a study of blood T cell repertoires in COVID-19. The data were produced by immunoSEQ multiplex PCR, yet TCRdb's version contains in-frame clones alone and is incomplete. The sample consists of more than 350,000 clones, approximately 87% of them appearing once. Sequencing used PBMCs or T cells enriched from blood (not recorded which). The receptors come from a woman in her forties or fifties who had recovered from COVID-19. Each CDR3 is given with its conserved first and last residue. A D gene is named only where the DNA matches it firmly. Expanded clones get a size class; other rows say once, few or many, or leave the size out.

v_call	d_call	clone_size	j_call	cdr3_nt	cdr3_aa
TRBV7-7	.	.	TRBJ2-1	TGTGCTAGCAGCTTAGATCTGGGGCGTGAGCAGTTCTTC	CASSLDLGREQFF
TRBV2	TRBD1	.	TRBJ1-2	TGTGCCAGCAGTGGGACAGGGGACCATGGCTACACCTTC	CASSGTGDHGYTF
TRBV5-4	TRBD2	.	TRBJ2-3	TGTGCCAGCAGCTTGAAGGGGACTAGCGGGGGCTCCACAGATACGCAGTATTTT	CASSLKGTSGGSTDTQYF
TRBV7-6	.	.	TRBJ2-1	TGTGCCAGCAGCTTAGGCGCGGATGAGCAGTTCTTC	CASSLGADEQFF
TRBV5-1	TRBD1	.	TRBJ2-1	TGCGCCAGCAGCTTGGCCTGGGGACAGGGGGGCTACAATGAGCAGTTCTTC	CASSLAWGQGGYNEQFF
TRBV2	.	once	TRBJ2-6	TGTGCCAGCAGTGTAGATTCGGGGGCCAACGTCCTGACTTTC	CASSVDSGANVLTF
TRBV5-4	TRBD1	.	TRBJ1-4	TGTGCCAGCAGCGTCAAACAGGGGTTCGATGAAAAACTGTTTTTT	CASSVKQGFDEKLFF
TRBV30	.	.	TRBJ2-7	TGTGCCTGGAGTGTACTTTTAGGGACACCCACATTGGGGGAGCAGTACTTC	CAWSVLLGTPTLGEQYF
TRBV5-1	TRBD1	.	TRBJ1-3	TGCGCCAGCAGCTTGGCCGGGACAGGGGGAAACACCATATATTTT	CASSLAGTGGNTIYF
TRBV29-1	.	.	TRBJ1-4	TGCAGCGTTGAAGACCCCTCAGTGGAGGAGGAAAAACTGTTTTTT	CSVEDPSVEEEKLFF
TRBV6-1	.	few	TRBJ1-5	TGTGCCAGCAGTGAACTGGGAGGGAACAATCAGCCCCAGCATTTT	CASSELGGNNQPQHF
TRBV29-1	TRBD2	.	TRBJ2-5	TGCAGCGTTGAACCCTCTAGCGCCCGGGGGGCCCAGTACTTC	CSVEPSSARGAQYF
TRBV19	.	few	TRBJ1-2	TGTGCCAGTAGTCCGAGTGGGGCGTATGGCTACACCTTC	CASSPSGAYGYTF
TRBV10-3	.	.	TRBJ2-5	TGTGCCATCAGATCCTCAGAGACCCAGTACTTC	CAIRSSETQYF
TRBV5-4	TRBD2	.	TRBJ2-7	TGTGCCAGCAGCCCAGGGCGGGGGGGCCAGGGTTTGGGTGGCGAGCAGTACTTC	CASSPGRGGQGLGGEQYF
TRBV13	.	.	TRBJ1-1	TGTGCCAGCAGCTTAGGCCTCGGGGTAGGAGCCACTGAAGCTTTCTTT	CASSLGLGVGATEAFF
TRBV4-2	.	.	TRBJ1-1	TGTGCCAGCAGAGGGGGGGAGGTATACAGCGAAGCTTTCTTT	CASRGGEVYSEAFF
TRBV20-1	.	.	TRBJ1-5	TGCAGTGCTAGTGTGACAGCCGTAAATCAGCCCCAGCATTTT	CSASVTAVNQPQHF
TRBV30	TRBD2	.	TRBJ2-2	TGTGCCTGGAGTGTCGGGGGGTCGTACACCGGGGAGCTGTTTTTT	CAWSVGGSYTGELFF
TRBV12-3/TRBV12-4	.	once	TRBJ1-2	TGTGCCAGCAGTGATCAGGGGTATGGCTACACCTTC	CASSDQGYGYTF
TRBV27	TRBD1	.	TRBJ2-7	TGTGCCAGCAGTTTAACTTGGAGGGGACAGGGATCCTACGAGCAGTACTTC	CASSLTWRGQGSYEQYF
TRBV12-5	TRBD1	.	TRBJ2-7	TGTGCTAGTGGTTTGGTAGGGGGACAGGGCGGCGAGCAGTACTTC	CASGLVGGQGGEQYF
TRBV30	TRBD1	.	TRBJ2-7	TGTGCCTGGAGTCCGGGACAGGGTCCTATTTCCTACGAGCAGTACTTC	CAWSPGQGPISYEQYF
TRBV30	.	few	TRBJ1-2	TGTGCCTGGAGTGAAGGGGTTCAAGGCTTCTATGGCTACACCTTC	CAWSEGVQGFYGYTF
TRBV5-1	TRBD1	few	TRBJ1-6	TGCGCCAGCAGCATGTGGACAGGGAGGGAATCACCCCTCCACTTT	CASSMWTGRESPLHF
TRBV6-5	TRBD1	few	TRBJ1-6	TGTGCCAGCAGTCCCGACAGGGCGGATAATTCACCCCTCCACTTT	CASSPDRADNSPLHF
TRBV25-1	TRBD1	once	TRBJ2-1	TGTGCCAGCAGTGTTACAGGGGCCCAGCATTGGGGTGAGCAGTTCTTC	CASSVTGAQHWGEQFF
TRBV9	TRBD1	.	TRBJ1-1	TGTGCCAGCAGCGTAGACAGGGGGCCTAACACTGAAGCTTTCTTT	CASSVDRGPNTEAFF
TRBV19	TRBD1	.	TRBJ2-7	TGTGCCAGTAGGGCCCGACAGGGGGTCTACGAGCAGTACTTC	CASRARQGVYEQYF
TRBV5-1	.	.	TRBJ1-4	TGCGCCAGCAAAGCGCAGCCAGCAACTAATGAAAAACTGTTTTTT	CASKAQPATNEKLFF
TRBV27	.	.	TRBJ2-2	TGTGCCAGCGGGGGACTCTCATATCTCCTAAACACCGGGGAGCTGTTTTTT	CASGGLSYLLNTGELFF
TRBV6-4	TRBD2	.	TRBJ2-5	TGTGCCAGCAGCCGGAGAGCGGGGGAGGGAGAGACCCAGTACTTC	CASSRRAGEGETQYF
TRBV27	TRBD1	.	TRBJ1-2	TGTGCCAGCAGTGCACAGGGGGGTTTCGGTGGCTACACCTTC	CASSAQGGFGGYTF
TRBV3-1/TRBV3-2	.	.	TRBJ1-6	TGTGCCAGCAGCCAAGGTACAGGGCTACAAAATTCACCCCTCCACTTT	CASSQGTGLQNSPLHF
TRBV5-4	TRBD1	.	TRBJ1-4	TGTGCCAGCAGCACCCGGGACAGAGCGCCAAATGAAAAACTGTTTTTT	CASSTRDRAPNEKLFF